This T cell receptor (beta chain) comes out of a study of shared clonotypes between healthy human individuals (dated by TCRdb to 2019 to 2021). For the study in its entirety: A couple of women and a few men aged 18 to 49 years were included in the cohort. For each donor, CD4 naive and CD4 memory were each run on three plates, CD8 naive on two plates, and CD8 memory on one plate. To estimate repertoire size and how much clonotype sharing occurs between individuals, the study deeply sequenced the blood TCR repertoires of about five healthy adults. Different laboratories and diverse techniques were used to prepare libraries and sequence TCR repertoires, to increase sequencing depth and limit assay-specific biases. Leukapheresis yielded between about 0.85 and 10 billion PBMCs per donor.

On the study overall, not on this receptor specifically: Clonotypes shared by all four sorted-subset donors showed higher generation probabilities than non-shared clonotypes. Rarefaction of sorted-subset datasets indicated incomplete sequencing despite the large sequencing depth. When several donors were compared, the shared fraction of clonotypes was 5% to 6.5% for naive CD4, roughly 3.3% for naive CD8, more than 2% for memory CD4, and approximately 0.4% for memory CD8. Pairwise subsampling indicated that sequencing depth was expected to affect the degree of clonotype sharing among donors. The small number of donors limited the genetic and exposure-history diversity represented. Naive subsets generally had larger estimated clonotype richness than memory subsets. Sampling was limited to blood, and TCR repertoires in tissue likely differ from TCR repertoires in blood.

Using the deep immunoSEQ assay, multiplex PCR amplified TCR CDR3 regions from genomic DNA. For each cell subset, the extracted genomic DNA was distributed evenly across all wells of several immunoSEQ 96-well plates, and each plate served as one replicate. For sorted subsets, each replicate PCR was loaded with roughly 190 ng genomic DNA, equivalent to 25,000 to 35,000 T cell genomes. Purified libraries were quantified with a Qubit 3.0 fluorometer, sized on a Bioanalyzer 2100, and re-quantified with the KAPA Library Quantification kit. Each immunoSEQ 96-well plate was sequenced on its own single-read 150-cycle Illumina NextSeq 550 flow cell. The source study handled its data this way. Because the immunoSEQ output held only junctional sequences and lacked quality scores, the filtering could not match the filtering applied to full-length reads. To assign V/J genes and CDR3, sequences were annotated using PyIR, a Python wrapper for IgBLAST v1.9, with IMGT germline references. Reads were removed for weak V/J assignments (E-value above 1e-6), missing CDR3, stop codons, out-of-frame junctions, or ambiguous translated residues. V3J clonotypes were defined as sequences sharing the same inferred V gene, J gene, and CDR3 amino acid sequence. To compute the percentage overlap between repertoires, the number of shared unique clonotypes was divided by the size of the smaller repertoire. RTK rarefaction, the Chao1 estimator, and Recon v2.1 estimates of unobserved clonotypes were used to assess repertoire richness. OLGA was used to compute generation probabilities for all TCRbeta clonotypes that the gDNA method yielded from four donors. In its TCRdb copy, this immuneACCESS table keeps in-frame sequences only and misses some clones. Where compared with another copy, unresolved V genes explain less than half of these, and the others have no known cause. V, J and clone size derive from that table, while D and trimming were established from the DNA sequence. The sample table holds approximately 2,300,000 clones, of which under 95% were seen once. The biggest ten clones account for around 0.38% of the sample.

Healthy HIV-negative adults with no recently reported acute infections or vaccinations were included as donors. Every donor was a Caucasian adult residing in Nashville, Tennessee, USA. Magnetic negative selection was used to enrich CD4+ T cells, after which naive cells were positively selected on CD45RA and the negative fraction became the memory subset. Blood was collected by leukapheresis, and PBMCs were isolated by Ficoll-Histopaque density gradient centrifugation and then cryopreserved in liquid nitrogen vapor phase. Analytical flow cytometry was used to check the purity and quantity of each magnetically sorted T cell population. Each sorted fraction had its genomic DNA isolated and then quantified by UV absorbance on a Nanodrop 2000c. Points on this clone: Its recognized antigen is unknown. Base qualities are not recorded, but no much larger clone differs from it by a single base.

The trim is 2 bases for V and 7 bases for J, with a gap of 18 bases between the germline ends. The CDR3 spans 15 residues, from the cysteine through the phenylalanine. The read is trimmed to its CDR3 DNA, 45 bases read in frame from base 1. Looking up the germline V gene yields CDR1 SGHAT and CDR2 FQNNGV. The chain links TRBV11-2 with TRBJ2-7, with the D gene not confidently named. This sequence was found in a man aged 18-30 years in good health. Some clones in this sample may be carry-over from other donors' samples. The specimen was naive CD4+ T cells from PBMCs. The sample's cell subset or site, from its label and the paper: CD45RA+ positively selected. The nucleotides are TGTGCCAGCAGCTTAAGCTCTGGCCCGCTTCGGGAGCAGTACTTC. Its amino acids are CASSLSSGPLREQYF.